This T cell receptor (beta chain) was captured in a study of OX40 agonist ivuxolimab in advanced cancers. Regarding the research as a whole: Ivuxolimab was an agonistic, fully human IgG2 monoclonal antibody directed against OX40 (CD134), a costimulatory receptor. Partial responses occurred in three dose-escalation patients, of whom one had hepatocellular carcinoma and two had cutaneous melanoma. In the dose-escalation cohort, approximately 82% of patients were male, and the mean age was around 65 years with a range of roughly 20 to 79. Among the roughly 50 dose-escalation patients, around 20 had hepatocellular carcinoma, roughly 15 melanoma, 9 renal cell carcinoma and 9 head and neck cancer. Intravenous ivuxolimab was administered to patients every 2 weeks at six dose levels: 0.01, 0.1, 0.3, 1.5, 3 and 10 mg/kg. Prior anti-PD-1, anti-PD-L1 or anti-CTLA-4 therapy was permitted, and checkpoint inhibitors had been received by about 36% of dose-escalation patients. The point of sequencing TCRbeta in the periphery was to test whether ivuxolimab changed TCR sequence diversity and drove clonal T-cell expansion. The paper reports the monotherapy dose-escalation portion (N of about 56 patients) of the phase I ivuxolimab trial. Broad study findings and their caveats: In the 0.1-3.0 mg/kg groups, partial responders had among the lowest normalized peripheral clonal expansion, particularly in CD8+ T cells. Low levels of normalized T-cell clonal expansion were also shown by some nonresponding patients. After ivuxolimab, CD8+ T cells had more expanded clones than CD4+ T cells on average. Antigen specificity was not determined for the clonally expanded peripheral T cells. At doses of 0.1 to 3.0 mg/kg, clonal expansion of both CD4+ and CD8+ T cells in blood was seen between baseline and week 6.

CDR3 length: 16 amino acids, cysteine to phenylalanine. The read is trimmed to its CDR3 DNA, 48 bases read in frame from base 1. The trim is 1 base for V and 5 bases for J, with a gap of 17 bases between the germline ends. Sequences SEHNR (CDR1) and FQNEAQ (CDR2) are obtained from the germline V gene (reference sequence). To sequence the TCRbeta CDR3 region, genomic DNA was isolated from the sorted cells. The immunoSEQ Assay was used to sequence the TCRbeta CDR3 regions. TCRdb took this table from immuneACCESS and kept in-frame rearrangements with V and J called. Such tables lack part of the clones; where checked against another copy, unresolved V genes explain under half of the gap, and the rest is unexplained. The sample data list some 87,000 clones, and about 90% of these were observed just once. In total, the top ten clones hold more than 0.35% of the sample. The trial excluded patients who had a history of autoimmune disease or who were on systemic immunosuppression. Peripheral blood for TCR sequencing was drawn from every dose cohort at baseline, at cycle 4 day 1 and at cycle 7 day 1. The samples were drawn from a first-in-human, open-label, multicenter phase I dose-escalation trial of ivuxolimab. Adults with locally advanced or metastatic melanoma, renal cell carcinoma, hepatocellular carcinoma or head and neck squamous cell carcinoma were enrolled in the trial. CD4+ and CD8+ T cells were sorted separately from peripheral blood before TCR sequencing.

A note on this clone: Its antigen is not yet known. The record has no base qualities; no much larger clone is one base away.

The clonotype was recovered from an adult with an advanced solid tumor such as melanoma, head and neck, liver or kidney cancer. Specimen: CD4+ or CD8+ T cells sorted from blood, collected in a trial of the OX40 agonist ivuxolimab. The rearrangement joined TRBV7-9 to TRBJ2-5; perhaps TRBD2 is the D gene, with 6 bases matching. The DNA sequence follows: TGTGCCAGCAGCTTAGTCGGAGGGTTCTCTGGGGAGACCCAGTACTTC. Translated, this is CASSLVGGFSGETQYF.